This T cell receptor (beta chain) was recorded in a study of cytomegalovirus exposure and HLA in healthy donors. Study in general: The roughly 120 million unique TCR beta sequences, from about 179 million T cells, were found by an earlier analysis. General study points: Some V segments could not be told apart, so they were left out, TRBV6-2 and TRBV6-3 among them.

A word on this clone: What it binds is unknown.

V gave up 5 bases and J gave up 5 bases, with 9 bases separating them. Germline V gene lookup returns CDR1 LNHNV and CDR2 YYDKDF (reference sequence). This CDR3 spans 12 amino acids. PCR used 60 Vbeta primers and 13 Jbeta primers. Produced via immunoSEQ multiplex PCR; TCRdb's table is partial and in-frame only. This table holds over 150,000 clones, roughly 80% found once. The rearrangement links TRBV15 to TRBJ2-5; a weak D match, TRBD2 (6 bases). What was sequenced was PBMCs. This clonotype was obtained from a male donor in good health and CMV-seropositive. The CDR3 nucleotides read TGTGCCACCAGCTTTGGGGGGGAGACCCAGTACTTC. Amino acids: CATSFGGETQYF.